The 13 T cell receptor beta chains below were found in one sample sequenced in a study of cytomegalovirus exposure and HLA in healthy donors. Primers for the PCR totalled 60 Vbeta and 13 Jbeta. Here immunoSEQ multiplex PCR was the method, and the copy in TCRdb shows in-frame clones only, minus some. Altogether approximately 220,000 clones are present, about 80% being singletons, with the ten largest covering 15% to 19%. What was sequenced was PBMCs. The receptors were gathered from a man aged 40-55 years in good health and CMV-seronegative.

In nucleotides, the CDR3 is TGTGCCACCAGCAGAGGGGGGGTGGGGTTGTCCCAGCATTTT. This sequence encodes CATSRGGVGLSQHF. V and J are TRBV15 and TRBJ1-5; tentative D call: TRBD1 (5 bases). V shed 1 base and J shed 11 bases, with 15 bases lying between them. Germline V CDR1 and CDR2: LNHNV, YYDKDF (reference sequence). The CDR3 is 14 residues long.

This clone showed up just a few times. The chain carries TRBV9 and TRBJ2-5; 9 positions match TRBD1. Germline-derived CDR1 and CDR2 are SGDLS and YYNGEE. The CDR3 spans 14 residues. J was trimmed by 3 bases and V by 4 bases; bases with no gene match: 4. The CDR3 nucleotides read TGTGCCAGCAGCCCGCGGGACAGGGAAGAGACCCAGTACTTC. This codes for CASSPRDREETQYF.

This CDR3 is CATSLQGQGYYEQYF. The CDR3 DNA follows: TGTGCCACCAGCCTCCAGGGACAGGGATACTACGAGCAGTACTTC. V and J are TRBV15 and TRBJ2-7; TRBD1 agrees at 9 bases. V was pared by 5 bases and J by 3 bases, with 8 bases of the junction left unmatched. The length of the CDR3 is 15 residues. In germline, CDR1 is LNHNV, CDR2 YYDKDF (reference sequence).

V and J are TRBV2 and TRBJ2-5; TRBD2 agrees at 11 bases. The J call is doubtful: the DNA matches TRBJ2-7 better. Germline CDR1 reads SNHLY; CDR2 reads FYNNEI. This CDR3 spans 15 amino acids. The CDR3 DNA follows: TGTGCCAGCAGTGAGACTAGCGGGGTCACCTACGAGCAGTACTTC. Translation gives CASSETSGVTYEQYF.

V and J are TRBV19 and TRBJ2-5; 9 positions agree with TRBD1. The ends lost 0 bases at V and 4 bases at J; junction bases unmatched: 6. CDR1 LNHDA and CDR2 SQIVND come from the germline V gene (reference sequence). The CDR3 has 16 amino acids. The CDR3 bases are TGTGCCAGTAGTATAGATGGGACAGGGTACGGAGAGACCCAGTACTTC. This codes for CASSIDGTGYGETQYF.

This chain links TRBV7-3 with TRBJ2-1; 9 bases align to TRBD2. Germline assignment: CDR1 SGHTA and CDR2 FQGTGA. This CDR3 has 15 residues. V lost 5 bases and J lost 4; bases outside the gene matches: 6. For the CDR3, the DNA is TGTGCCAGCAGCCTTAGCGGGGGCGAATACAATGAGCAGTTCTTC. Translated, it gives CASSLSGGEYNEQFF.

The chain couples TRBV5-6 to TRBJ1-2; D unclear. Germline assignment: CDR1 SGHDT and CDR2 YYEEEE. CDR3 length equals 12 residues. V lost 7 bases to trimming and J lost 5 bases, with 12 bases between them. The CDR3 loop reads CASRGSRYGYTF. CDR3 DNA: TGTGCCAGCCGCGGTAGCCGGTATGGCTACACCTTC.

The genes are TRBV27 and TRBJ1-5; TRBD1 matches 10 bases. Trimming removed 2 bases from V and 5 bases from J; junction bases left unmatched: 3. The CDR3 is 15 residues long. Germline loops: CDR1 MNHEY, CDR2 SMNVEV (reference sequence). CDR3 coding DNA: TGTGCCAGCAGTTTAGACAGGGGGCAACATCAGCCCCAGCATTTT. Translated: CASSLDRGQHQPQHF.

The chain uses TRBV27 and TRBJ1-2; TRBD1 matches at 9 bases. CDR1 and CDR2 (germline): MNHEY, SMNVEV (reference sequence). The V and J ends lost 5 bases and 4 bases, in that order; junction bases with no gene match: 11. This CDR3 contains 16 residues. CDR3 amino acids: CASSPSRGQGSYGYTF. The CDR3 coding sequence is TGTGCCAGCAGTCCATCCCGGGGACAGGGTAGCTATGGCTACACCTTC.

This clone was detected only a few times. The chain couples TRBV14 to TRBJ2-5; D remains unclear. CDR1 is SGHDN and CDR2 is FVKESK in the germline V gene. The CDR3 has 12 amino acids. The V and J ends lost 1 base and 7 bases respectively, with 7 bases between them. The CDR3 DNA follows: TGTGCCAGCAGCCAAGGCTCGGGGACCCAGTACTTC. Protein: CASSQGSGTQYF.

The chain employs TRBV4-2 and TRBJ2-3, with TRBD2 matching 12 bases. CDR1 and CDR2 from the germline V gene are LGHNA and YNFKEQ. This CDR3 region has 16 residues. J lost 6 bases, V lost 1 base, and 5 bases had no gene match. This CDR3 is CASSQGTSGGRDTQYF. CDR3 sequence (DNA): TGTGCCAGCAGCCAAGGAACTAGCGGGGGGCGGGATACGCAGTATTTT.

The gene calls are TRBV10-3 and TRBJ2-3; 8 nucleotides line up with TRBD2. Germline V gene lookup returns CDR1 ENHRY and CDR2 SYGVKD. This CDR3 contains 14 residues. V lost 6 bases, J lost 6 bases, and 8 bases stayed unmatched. CDR3 DNA: TGTGCCATCAGAGGCGGGGGGTCGAAGGATACGCAGTATTTT. Translated: CAIRGGGSKDTQYF.

The V gene is TRBV30, the J gene TRBJ1-5; D is possibly TRBD1 (6 bases). Germline V gene lookup returns CDR1 GTSNPN and CDR2 SVGIG (reference sequence). The CDR3 spans 14 residues. V lost 0 bases and J 4 bases, leaving 10 bases between the germline ends. CDR3 in amino acids: CAWSVPQGNQPQHF. The CDR3 region has the DNA TGTGCCTGGAGTGTACCTCAGGGGAATCAGCCCCAGCATTTT.